The count of the clone carrying this T cell receptor (beta chain) is one. The data were obtained in a study of T cell responses to AZD1222 COVID-19 vaccine. Germline V gene lookup returns CDR1 SGHAT and CDR2 FQNNGV. This CDR3 contains 12 residues. Trimming removed 5 bases from V and 7 bases from J, with 9 bases in between. Sequencing was performed with immunoSEQ multiplex PCR; in TCRdb, only in-frame clones are kept and a portion is missing. The sample lists 120,000 or so clones; 90% to 95% were seen once. The sample in question was peripheral blood, obtained 28 days after the second AZD1222 dose. The chain couples TRBV11-2 to TRBJ2-1, with a tentative D call TRBD2 (5 bases). This clonotype originated in an adult who received the AZD1222 COVID-19 vaccine. In DNA, the CDR3 is TGTGCCAGCAGCGAACTAGTGAATGAGCAGTTCTTC. This codes for CASSELVNEQFF.